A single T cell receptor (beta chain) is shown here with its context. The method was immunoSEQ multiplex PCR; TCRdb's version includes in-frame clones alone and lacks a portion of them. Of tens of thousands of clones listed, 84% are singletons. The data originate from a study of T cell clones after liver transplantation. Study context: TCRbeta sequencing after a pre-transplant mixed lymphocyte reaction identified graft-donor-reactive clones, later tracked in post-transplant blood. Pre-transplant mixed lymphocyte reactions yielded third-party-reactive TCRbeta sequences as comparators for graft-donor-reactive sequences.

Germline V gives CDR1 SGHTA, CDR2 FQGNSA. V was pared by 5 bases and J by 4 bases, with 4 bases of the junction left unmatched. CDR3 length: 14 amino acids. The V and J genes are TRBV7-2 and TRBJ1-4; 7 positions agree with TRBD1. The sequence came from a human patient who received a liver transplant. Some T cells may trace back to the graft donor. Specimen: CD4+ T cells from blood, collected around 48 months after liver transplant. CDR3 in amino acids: CASSKGAGNEKLFF. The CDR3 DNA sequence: TGTGCCAGCAGCAAGGGGGCCGGTAATGAAAAACTGTTTTTT.